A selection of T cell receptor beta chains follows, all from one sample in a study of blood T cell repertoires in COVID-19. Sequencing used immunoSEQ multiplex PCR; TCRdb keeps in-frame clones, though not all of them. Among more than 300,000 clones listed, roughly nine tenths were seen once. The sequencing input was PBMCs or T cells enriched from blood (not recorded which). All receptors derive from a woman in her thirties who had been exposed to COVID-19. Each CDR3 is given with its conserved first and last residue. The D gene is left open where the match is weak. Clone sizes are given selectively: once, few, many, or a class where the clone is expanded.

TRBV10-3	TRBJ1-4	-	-	CAISPGKKLFF	TGTGCCATCAGTCCCGGGAAAAAACTGTTTTTT
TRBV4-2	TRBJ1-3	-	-	CASSQKPGGSGNTIYF	TGTGCCAGCAGCCAAAAACCCGGCGGTTCTGGAAACACCATATATTTT
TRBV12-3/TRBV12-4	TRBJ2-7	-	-	CASSPGVEQYF	TGTGCCAGCTCCCCAGGGGTCGAGCAGTACTTC
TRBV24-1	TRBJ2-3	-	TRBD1	CATSEGDRGYTDTQYF	TGTGCCACCAGTGAGGGGGACAGGGGTTACACAGATACGCAGTATTTT
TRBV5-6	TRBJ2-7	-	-	CASSLEYSYEQYF	TGTGCCAGCAGCTTGGAATACAGCTACGAGCAGTACTTC
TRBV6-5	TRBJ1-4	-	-	CASSYSGRGNEKLFF	TGTGCCAGCAGTTACTCTGGCAGGGGTAATGAAAAACTGTTTTTT
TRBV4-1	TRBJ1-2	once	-	CASSQDQSGSGGYTF	TGCGCCAGCAGCCAAGATCAGTCGGGATCCGGCGGCTACACCTTC
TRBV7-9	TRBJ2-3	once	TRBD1	CASSKDRPSTDTQYF	TGTGCCAGCAGTAAGGACAGGCCGAGCACAGATACGCAGTATTTT
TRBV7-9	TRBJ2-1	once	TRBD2	CASSWGLGGGAREQFF	TGTGCCAGCAGCTGGGGATTAGGCGGGGGGGCGAGGGAGCAGTTCTTC
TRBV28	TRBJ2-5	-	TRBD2	CASSQWTSGGGMEQETQYF	TGTGCCAGCAGTCAATGGACTAGCGGGGGGGGGATGGAGCAAGAGACCCAGTACTTC
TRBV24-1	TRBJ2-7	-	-	CATSDPRDRYEQYF	TGTGCCACCAGTGACCCCAGGGATCGTTACGAGCAGTACTTC